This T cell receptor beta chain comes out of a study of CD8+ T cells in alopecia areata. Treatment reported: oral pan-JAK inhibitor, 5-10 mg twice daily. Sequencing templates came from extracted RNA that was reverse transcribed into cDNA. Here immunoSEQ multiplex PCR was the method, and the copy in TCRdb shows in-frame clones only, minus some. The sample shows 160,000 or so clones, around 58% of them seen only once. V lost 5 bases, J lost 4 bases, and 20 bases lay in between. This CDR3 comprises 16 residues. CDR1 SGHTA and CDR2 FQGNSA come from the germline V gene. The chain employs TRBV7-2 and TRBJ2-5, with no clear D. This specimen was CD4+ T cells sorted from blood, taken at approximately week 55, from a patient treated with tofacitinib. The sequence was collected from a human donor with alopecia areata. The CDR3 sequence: CASSARWQVGRETQYF. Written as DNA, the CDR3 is TGTGCCAGCAGCGCCCGGTGGCAGGTTGGTCGAGAGACCCAGTACTTC.